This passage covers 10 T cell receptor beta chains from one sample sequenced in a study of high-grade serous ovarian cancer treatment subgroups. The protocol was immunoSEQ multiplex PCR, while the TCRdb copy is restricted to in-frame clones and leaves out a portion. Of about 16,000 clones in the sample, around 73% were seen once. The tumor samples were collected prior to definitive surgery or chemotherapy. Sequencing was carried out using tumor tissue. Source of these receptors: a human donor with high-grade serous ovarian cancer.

CDR3 sequence (DNA): TGTGCCAGCAGCGGCCGGACAGGTACAAATGAGCAGTTCTTC. Its translation: CASSGRTGTNEQFF. The chain couples TRBV9 to TRBJ2-1; TRBD1 aligns across 7 bases. V shed 3 bases, J shed 7 bases, and the junction held 7 bases outside the gene matches. Germline V CDR1 and CDR2: SGDLS, YYNGEE. The CDR3 runs 14 residues.

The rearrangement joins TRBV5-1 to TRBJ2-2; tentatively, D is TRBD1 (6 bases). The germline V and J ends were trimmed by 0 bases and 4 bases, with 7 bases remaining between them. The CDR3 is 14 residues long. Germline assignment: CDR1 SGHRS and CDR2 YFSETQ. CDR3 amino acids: CASSLVGGTGELFF. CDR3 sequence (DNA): TGCGCCAGCAGCTTGGTAGGGGGCACCGGGGAGCTGTTTTTT.

This chain's CDR3 is CASSPSGTENTEAFF. The DNA for the CDR3 is TGTGCCAGCAGCCCCTCCGGGACAGAGAACACTGAAGCTTTCTTT. The chain joins TRBV7-9 to TRBJ1-1; 7 nucleotides agree with TRBD1. The trim removed 5 bases at V and 1 base at J, leaving 7 bases unmatched. The germline V gene has CDR1 SEHNR and CDR2 FQNEAQ (reference sequence). CDR3 length: 15 residues.

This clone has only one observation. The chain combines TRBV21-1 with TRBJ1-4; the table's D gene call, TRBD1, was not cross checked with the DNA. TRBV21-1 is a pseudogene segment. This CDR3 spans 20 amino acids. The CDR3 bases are TGTGCCAGCAGCAAAGGGCATAAGGGACAGGGGCTATCGACTAATGAAAAACTGTTTTTT. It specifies CASSKGHKGQGLSTNEKLFF.

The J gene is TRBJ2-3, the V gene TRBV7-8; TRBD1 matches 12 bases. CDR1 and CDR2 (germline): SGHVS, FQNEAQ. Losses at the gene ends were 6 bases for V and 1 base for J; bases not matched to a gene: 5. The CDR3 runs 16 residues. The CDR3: CASRRDRGLGTDTQYF. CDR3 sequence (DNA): TGTGCCAGCAGGCGGGACAGGGGGCTTGGCACAGATACGCAGTATTTT.

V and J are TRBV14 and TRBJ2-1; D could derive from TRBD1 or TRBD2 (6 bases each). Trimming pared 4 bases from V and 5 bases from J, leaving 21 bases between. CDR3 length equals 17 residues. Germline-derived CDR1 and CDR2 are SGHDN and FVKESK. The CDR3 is CASSRGAGARVHNEQFF. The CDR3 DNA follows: TGTGCCAGCAGCCGGGGGGCAGGGGCCAGGGTCCACAATGAGCAGTTCTTC.

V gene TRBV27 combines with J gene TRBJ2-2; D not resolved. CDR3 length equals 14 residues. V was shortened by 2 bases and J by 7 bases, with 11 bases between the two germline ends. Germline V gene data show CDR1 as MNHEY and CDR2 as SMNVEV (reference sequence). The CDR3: CASSLGWGIGELFF. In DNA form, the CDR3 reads TGTGCCAGCAGTTTAGGCTGGGGAATCGGGGAGCTGTTTTTT.

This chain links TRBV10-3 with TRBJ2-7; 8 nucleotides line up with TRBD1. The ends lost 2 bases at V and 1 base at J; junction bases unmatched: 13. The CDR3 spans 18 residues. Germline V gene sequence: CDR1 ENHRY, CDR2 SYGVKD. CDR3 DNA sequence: TGTGCCATCAGTGAGAGAGAGACAGGGGCAGGTTTATCCTACGAGCAGTACTTC. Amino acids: CAISERETGAGLSYEQYF.

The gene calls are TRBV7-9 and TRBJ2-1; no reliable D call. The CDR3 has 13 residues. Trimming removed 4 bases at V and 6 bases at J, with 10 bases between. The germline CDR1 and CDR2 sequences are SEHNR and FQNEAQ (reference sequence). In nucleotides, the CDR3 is TGTGCCAGCAGCTCCAAATTCGTCAATGAGCAGTTCTTC. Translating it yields CASSSKFVNEQFF.

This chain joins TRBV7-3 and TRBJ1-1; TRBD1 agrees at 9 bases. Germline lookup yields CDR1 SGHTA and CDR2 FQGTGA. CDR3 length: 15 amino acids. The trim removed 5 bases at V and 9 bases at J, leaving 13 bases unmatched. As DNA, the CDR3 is TGTGCCAGCAGCCTCCGGGACAGGGCGTGGGGGCAAGCTTTCTTT. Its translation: CASSLRDRAWGQAFF.